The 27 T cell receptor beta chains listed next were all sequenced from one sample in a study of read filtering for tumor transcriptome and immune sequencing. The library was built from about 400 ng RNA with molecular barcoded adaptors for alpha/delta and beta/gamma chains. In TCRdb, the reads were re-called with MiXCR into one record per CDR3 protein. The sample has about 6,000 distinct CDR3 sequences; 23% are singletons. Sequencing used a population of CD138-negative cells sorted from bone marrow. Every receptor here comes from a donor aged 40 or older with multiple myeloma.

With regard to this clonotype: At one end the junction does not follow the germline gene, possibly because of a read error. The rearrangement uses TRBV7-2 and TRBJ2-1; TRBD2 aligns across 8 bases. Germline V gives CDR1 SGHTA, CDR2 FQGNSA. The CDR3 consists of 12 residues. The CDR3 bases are TGTGCCGGCGGGGGGCGTCAGCGGGAGCAGTCCTTC. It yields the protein CAGGGRQREQSF.

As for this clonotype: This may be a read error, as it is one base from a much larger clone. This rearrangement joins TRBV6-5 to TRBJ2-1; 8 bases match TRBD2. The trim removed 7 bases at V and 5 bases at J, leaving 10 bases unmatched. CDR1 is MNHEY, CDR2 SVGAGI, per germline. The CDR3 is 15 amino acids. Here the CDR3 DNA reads TGTGCCAGCATCCCTCCGGGGGGGCGAAACAATGAGCAGTTCTTC. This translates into CASIPPGGRNNEQFF.

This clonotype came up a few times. CDR3 bases: TGTGCCAGCAGCTTAAGGACGGGGGGGCCATCCGATGAGCAGTTCTTC. Protein product: CASSLRTGGPSDEQFF. V and J are TRBV11-2 and TRBJ2-1; 8 positions agree with TRBD2. J lost 8 bases, V lost 2 bases, and 11 bases had no gene match. Germline loops: CDR1 SGHAT, CDR2 FQNNGV. The CDR3 runs to 16 residues. Variable domain in full (rest from reference TRBV11-2 and TRBJ2-1): EAGVAQSPRYKIIEKRQSVAFWCNPISGHATLYWYQQILGQGPKLLIQFQNNGVVDDSQLPKDRFSAERLKGVDSTLKIQPAKLEDSAVYLCASSLRTGGPSDEQFFGPGTRLTVL.

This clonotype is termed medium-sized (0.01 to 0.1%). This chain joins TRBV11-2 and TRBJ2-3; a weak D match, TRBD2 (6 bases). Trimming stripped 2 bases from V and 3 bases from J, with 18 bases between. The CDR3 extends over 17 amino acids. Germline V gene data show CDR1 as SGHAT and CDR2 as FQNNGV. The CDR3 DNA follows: TGTGCCAGCAGCTTATGGTTTAGCACCCGGGGGACAGATACGCAGTATTTT. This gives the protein CASSLWFSTRGTDTQYF.

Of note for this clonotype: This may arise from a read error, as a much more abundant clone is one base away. The CDR3 protein is CAISDYRGPDGYGCTF. DNA of the CDR3: TGTGCCATCAGTGATTACAGGGGGCCAGATGGCTATGGCTGCACTTTC. The genes are TRBV10-3 and TRBJ1-2; 9 bases match TRBD1. There are 16 residues in the CDR3. Germline assignment: CDR1 ENHRY and CDR2 SYGVKD.

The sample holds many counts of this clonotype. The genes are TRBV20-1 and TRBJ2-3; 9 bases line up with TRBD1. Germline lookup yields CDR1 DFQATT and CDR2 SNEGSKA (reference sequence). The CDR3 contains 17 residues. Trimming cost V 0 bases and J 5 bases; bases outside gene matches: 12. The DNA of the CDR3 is TGCAGTGCTAGAGACGCGTTTTCGGGACAGGGTGAAGATACGCAGTATTTT. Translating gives CSARDAFSGQGEDTQYF.

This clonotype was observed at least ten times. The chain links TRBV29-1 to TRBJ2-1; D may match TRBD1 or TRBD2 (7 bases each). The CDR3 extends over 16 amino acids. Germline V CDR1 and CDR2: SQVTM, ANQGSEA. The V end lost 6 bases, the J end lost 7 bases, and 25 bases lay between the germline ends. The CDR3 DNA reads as TGCAGCGTCTACAGGGGTGAAACGCTAGCGGCTAATGAGCAGTTCTTC. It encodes CSVYRGETLAANEQFF.

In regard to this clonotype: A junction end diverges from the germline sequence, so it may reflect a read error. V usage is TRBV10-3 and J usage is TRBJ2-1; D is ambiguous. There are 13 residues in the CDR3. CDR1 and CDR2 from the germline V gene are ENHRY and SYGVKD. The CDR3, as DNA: TGTGCCATCAGTGAGTCTCCCGCCAATGAGCTGTTCTTC. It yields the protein CAISESPANELFF.

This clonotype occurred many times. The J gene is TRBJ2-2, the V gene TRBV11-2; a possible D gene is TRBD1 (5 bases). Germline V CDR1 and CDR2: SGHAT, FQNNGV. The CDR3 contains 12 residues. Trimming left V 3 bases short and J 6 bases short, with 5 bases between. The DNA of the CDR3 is TGTGCCAGCAGCTTGGGGCCCGGGGAGCTGTTTTTT. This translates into CASSLGPGELFF.

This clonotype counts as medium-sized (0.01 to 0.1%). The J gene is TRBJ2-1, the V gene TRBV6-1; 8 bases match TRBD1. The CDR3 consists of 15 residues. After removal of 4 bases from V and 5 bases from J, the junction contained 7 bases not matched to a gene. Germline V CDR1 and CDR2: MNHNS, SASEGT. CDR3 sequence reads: CASSAQTGVHNEQFF. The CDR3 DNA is TGTGCCAGCAGTGCCCAGACAGGGGTACACAATGAGCAGTTCTTC.

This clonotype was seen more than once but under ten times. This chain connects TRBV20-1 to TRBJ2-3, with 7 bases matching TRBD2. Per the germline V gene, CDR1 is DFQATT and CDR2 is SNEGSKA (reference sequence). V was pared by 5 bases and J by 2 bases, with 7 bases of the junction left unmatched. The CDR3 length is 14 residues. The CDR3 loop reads CSAPSGSSTDTQYF. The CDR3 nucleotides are TGCAGTGCTCCTAGCGGTTCCTCCACAGATACGCAGTATTTT.

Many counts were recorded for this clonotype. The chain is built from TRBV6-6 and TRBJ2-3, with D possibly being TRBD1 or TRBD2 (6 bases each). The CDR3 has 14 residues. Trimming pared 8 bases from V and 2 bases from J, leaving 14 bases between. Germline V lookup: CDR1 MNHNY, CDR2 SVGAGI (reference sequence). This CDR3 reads CASLRGGNTDTQYF. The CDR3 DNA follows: TGTGCCAGCCTAAGAGGGGGGAACACAGATACGCAGTATTTT.

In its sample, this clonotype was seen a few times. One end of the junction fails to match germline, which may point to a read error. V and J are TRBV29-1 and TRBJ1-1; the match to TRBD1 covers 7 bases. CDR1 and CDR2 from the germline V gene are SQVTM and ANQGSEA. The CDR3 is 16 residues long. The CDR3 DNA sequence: TGCAGCGCCACGCCAGGGGGATCCGGGGAGAACACTGAAGATTTCTTT. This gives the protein CSATPGGSGENTEDFF.

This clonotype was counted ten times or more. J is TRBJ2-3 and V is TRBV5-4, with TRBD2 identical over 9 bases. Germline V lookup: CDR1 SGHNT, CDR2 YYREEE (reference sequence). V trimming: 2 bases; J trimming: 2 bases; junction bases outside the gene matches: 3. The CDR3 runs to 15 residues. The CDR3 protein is CASSFRTSDTDTQYF. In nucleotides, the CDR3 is TGTGCCAGCAGCTTTCGGACTAGCGACACAGATACGCAGTATTTT.

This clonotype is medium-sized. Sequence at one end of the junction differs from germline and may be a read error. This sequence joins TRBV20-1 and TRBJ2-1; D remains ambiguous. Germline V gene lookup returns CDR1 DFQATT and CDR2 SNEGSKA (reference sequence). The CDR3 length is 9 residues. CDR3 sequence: CIALNEQFF. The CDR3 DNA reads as TGCATTGCTCTCAATGAGCAGTTCTTC.

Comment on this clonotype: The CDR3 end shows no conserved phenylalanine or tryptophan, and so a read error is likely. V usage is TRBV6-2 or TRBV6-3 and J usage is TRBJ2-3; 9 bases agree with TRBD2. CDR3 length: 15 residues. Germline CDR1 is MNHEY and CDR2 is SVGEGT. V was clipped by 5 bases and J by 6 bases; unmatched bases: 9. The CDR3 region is CASSGPGLAHDTQYS. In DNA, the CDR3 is TGTGCCAGCAGTGGACCGGGACTAGCTCATGATACGCAGTATTCT.

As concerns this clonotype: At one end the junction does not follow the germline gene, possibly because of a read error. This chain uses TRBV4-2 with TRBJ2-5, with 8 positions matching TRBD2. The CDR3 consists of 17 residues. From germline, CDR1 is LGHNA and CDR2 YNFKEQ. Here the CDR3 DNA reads TGTGCCAGCAGCCTGGGACTGGCGGGGGGCCGTGGGGAGACCCGGTACTTC. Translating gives CASSLGLAGGRGETRYF.

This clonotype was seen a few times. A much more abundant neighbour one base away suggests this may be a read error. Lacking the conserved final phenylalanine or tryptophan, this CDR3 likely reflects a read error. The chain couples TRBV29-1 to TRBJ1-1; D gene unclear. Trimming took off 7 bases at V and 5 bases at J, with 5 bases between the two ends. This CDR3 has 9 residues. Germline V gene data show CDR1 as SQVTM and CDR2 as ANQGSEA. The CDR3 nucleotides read TGCAGCGGAGGGACTGAAGCTTTCCTT. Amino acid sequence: CSGGTEAFL.

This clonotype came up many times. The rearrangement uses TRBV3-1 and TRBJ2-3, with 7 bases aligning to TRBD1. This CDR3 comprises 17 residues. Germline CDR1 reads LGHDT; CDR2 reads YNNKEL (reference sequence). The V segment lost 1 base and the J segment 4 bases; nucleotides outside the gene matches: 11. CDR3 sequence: CASSQGSRSGGSDTQYF. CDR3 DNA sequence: TGTGCCAGCAGCCAAGGTTCCAGATCAGGGGGTTCAGATACGCAGTATTTT.

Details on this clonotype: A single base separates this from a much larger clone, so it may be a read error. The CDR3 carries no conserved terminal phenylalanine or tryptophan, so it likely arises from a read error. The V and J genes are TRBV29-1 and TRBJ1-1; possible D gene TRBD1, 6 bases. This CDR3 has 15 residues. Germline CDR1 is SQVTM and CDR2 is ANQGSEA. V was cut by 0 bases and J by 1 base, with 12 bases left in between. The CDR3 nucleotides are TGCAGCGTTGAAGATACCCTGGACAGGAACACTGAAGCTTTCTCT. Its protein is CSVEDTLDRNTEAFS.

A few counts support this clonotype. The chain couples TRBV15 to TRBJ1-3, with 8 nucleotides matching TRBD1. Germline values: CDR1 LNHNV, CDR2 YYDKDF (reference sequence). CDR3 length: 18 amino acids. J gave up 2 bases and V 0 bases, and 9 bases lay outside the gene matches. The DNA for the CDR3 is TGTGCCACCAGCAGAGATGGACAGGGACGGAGCGCTGGAAACACCATATATTTT. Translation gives CATSRDGQGRSAGNTIYF.

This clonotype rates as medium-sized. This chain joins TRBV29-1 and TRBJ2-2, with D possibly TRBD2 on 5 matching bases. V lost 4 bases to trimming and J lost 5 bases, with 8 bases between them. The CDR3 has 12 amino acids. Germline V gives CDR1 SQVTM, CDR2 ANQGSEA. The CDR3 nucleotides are TGCAGCGTTGGACCGGGAACCGGGGAGCTGTTTTTT. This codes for CSVGPGTGELFF.

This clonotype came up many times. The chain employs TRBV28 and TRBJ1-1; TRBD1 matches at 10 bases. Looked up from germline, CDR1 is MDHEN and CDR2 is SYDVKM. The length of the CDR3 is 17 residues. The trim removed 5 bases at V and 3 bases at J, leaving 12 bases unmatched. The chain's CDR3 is CASSPDRGGLGYTEAFF. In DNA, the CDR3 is TGTGCCAGCAGTCCGGACAGGGGGGGGTTGGGGTACACTGAAGCTTTCTTT.

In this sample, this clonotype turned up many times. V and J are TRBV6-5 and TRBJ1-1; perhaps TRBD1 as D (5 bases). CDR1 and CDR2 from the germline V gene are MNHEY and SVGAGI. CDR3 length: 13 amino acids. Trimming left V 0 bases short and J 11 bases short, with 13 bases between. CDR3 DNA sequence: TGTGCCAGCAGTTACTCTCGAGGGGAGAGGGCTTTCTTT. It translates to CASSYSRGERAFF.

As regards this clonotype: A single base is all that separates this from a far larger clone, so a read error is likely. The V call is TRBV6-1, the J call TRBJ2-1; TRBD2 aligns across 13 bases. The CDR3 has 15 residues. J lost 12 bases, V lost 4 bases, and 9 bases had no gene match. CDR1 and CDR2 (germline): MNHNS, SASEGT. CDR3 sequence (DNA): TGTGCCAGCAGTGTACCGGGACTAGCGGGAATGGTGCAGTTCTTC. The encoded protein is CASSVPGLAGMVQFF.

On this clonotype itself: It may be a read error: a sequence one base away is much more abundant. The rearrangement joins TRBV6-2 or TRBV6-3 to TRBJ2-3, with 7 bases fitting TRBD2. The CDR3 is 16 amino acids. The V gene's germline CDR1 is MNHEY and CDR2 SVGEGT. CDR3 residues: CTSSYPSGKATDTQYF. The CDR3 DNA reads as TGTACCAGCAGTTACCCAAGCGGGAAGGCCACAGATACGCAGTATTTT.

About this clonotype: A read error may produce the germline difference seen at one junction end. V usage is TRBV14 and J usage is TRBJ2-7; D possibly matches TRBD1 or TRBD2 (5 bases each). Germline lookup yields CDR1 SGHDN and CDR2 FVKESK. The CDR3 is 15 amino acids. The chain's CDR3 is CASNQEPGLEVEQYF. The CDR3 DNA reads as TGCGCCAGCAACCAAGAACCGGGGCTGGAGGTCGAGCAGTACTTC.